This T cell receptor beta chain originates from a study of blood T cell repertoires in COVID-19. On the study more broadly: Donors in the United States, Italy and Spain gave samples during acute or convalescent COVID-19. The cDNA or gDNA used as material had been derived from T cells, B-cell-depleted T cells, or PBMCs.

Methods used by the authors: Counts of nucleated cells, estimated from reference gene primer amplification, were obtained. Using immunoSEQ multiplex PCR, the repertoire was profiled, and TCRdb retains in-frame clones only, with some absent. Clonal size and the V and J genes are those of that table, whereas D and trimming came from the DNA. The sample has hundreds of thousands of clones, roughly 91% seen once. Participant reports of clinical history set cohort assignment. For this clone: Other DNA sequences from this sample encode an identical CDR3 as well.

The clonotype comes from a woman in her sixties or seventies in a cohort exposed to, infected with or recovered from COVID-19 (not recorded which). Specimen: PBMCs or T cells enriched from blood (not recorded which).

The CDR3 coding sequence is TGTGCCAGCAGCCCCGGGACTAGCGCTTACAATGAGCAGTTCTTC. This encodes CASSPGTSAYNEQFF. V is TRBV7-3 and J is TRBJ2-1; 10 bases match TRBD2. This CDR3 comprises 15 residues. V lost 5 bases to trimming and J lost 4 bases; unmatched junction nucleotides: 5. Looked up from germline, CDR1 is SGHTA and CDR2 is FQGTGA.